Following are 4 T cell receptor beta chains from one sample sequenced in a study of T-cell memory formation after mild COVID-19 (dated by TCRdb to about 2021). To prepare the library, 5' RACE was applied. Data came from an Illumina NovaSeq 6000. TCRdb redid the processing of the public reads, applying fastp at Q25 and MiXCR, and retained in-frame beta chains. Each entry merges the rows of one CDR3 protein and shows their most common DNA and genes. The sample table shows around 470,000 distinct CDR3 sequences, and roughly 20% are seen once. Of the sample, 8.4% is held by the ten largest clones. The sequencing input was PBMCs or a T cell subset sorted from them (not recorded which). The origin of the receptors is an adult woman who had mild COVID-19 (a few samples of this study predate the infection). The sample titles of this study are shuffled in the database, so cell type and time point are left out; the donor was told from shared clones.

The CDR3 coding sequence is TGTGCCAGCAGCCAGGGACCGATGTCCTACGAGCAGTACTTC. Translation: CASSQGPMSYEQYF. This chain joins TRBV14 and TRBJ2-7, with D possibly being TRBD1 or TRBD2 (5 bases each). From germline, CDR1 is SGHDN and CDR2 FVKESK. The CDR3 extends over 14 amino acids. The germline V and J ends were trimmed by 3 bases and 1 base, with 10 bases remaining between them.

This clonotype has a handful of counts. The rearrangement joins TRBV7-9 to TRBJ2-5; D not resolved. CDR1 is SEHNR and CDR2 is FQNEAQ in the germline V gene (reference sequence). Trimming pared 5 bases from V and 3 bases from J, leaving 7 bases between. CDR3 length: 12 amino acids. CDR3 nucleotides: TGTGCCAGCAGCGCCTCCAAAGAGACCCAGTACTTC. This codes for CASSASKETQYF.

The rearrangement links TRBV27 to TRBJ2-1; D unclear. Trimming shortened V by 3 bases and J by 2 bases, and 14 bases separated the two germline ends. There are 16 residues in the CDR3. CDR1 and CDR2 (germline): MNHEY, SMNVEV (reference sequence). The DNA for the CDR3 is TGTGCCAGCAGTTTTTCAACCTTCCAAACCTACAATGAGCAGTTCTTC. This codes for CASSFSTFQTYNEQFF.

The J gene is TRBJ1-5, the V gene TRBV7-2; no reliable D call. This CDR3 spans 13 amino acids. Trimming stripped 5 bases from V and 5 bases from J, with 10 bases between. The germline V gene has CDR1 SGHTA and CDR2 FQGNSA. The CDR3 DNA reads TGTGCCAGCAGCCGGAGACCCGATCAGCCCCAGCATTTT. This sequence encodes CASSRRPDQPQHF.